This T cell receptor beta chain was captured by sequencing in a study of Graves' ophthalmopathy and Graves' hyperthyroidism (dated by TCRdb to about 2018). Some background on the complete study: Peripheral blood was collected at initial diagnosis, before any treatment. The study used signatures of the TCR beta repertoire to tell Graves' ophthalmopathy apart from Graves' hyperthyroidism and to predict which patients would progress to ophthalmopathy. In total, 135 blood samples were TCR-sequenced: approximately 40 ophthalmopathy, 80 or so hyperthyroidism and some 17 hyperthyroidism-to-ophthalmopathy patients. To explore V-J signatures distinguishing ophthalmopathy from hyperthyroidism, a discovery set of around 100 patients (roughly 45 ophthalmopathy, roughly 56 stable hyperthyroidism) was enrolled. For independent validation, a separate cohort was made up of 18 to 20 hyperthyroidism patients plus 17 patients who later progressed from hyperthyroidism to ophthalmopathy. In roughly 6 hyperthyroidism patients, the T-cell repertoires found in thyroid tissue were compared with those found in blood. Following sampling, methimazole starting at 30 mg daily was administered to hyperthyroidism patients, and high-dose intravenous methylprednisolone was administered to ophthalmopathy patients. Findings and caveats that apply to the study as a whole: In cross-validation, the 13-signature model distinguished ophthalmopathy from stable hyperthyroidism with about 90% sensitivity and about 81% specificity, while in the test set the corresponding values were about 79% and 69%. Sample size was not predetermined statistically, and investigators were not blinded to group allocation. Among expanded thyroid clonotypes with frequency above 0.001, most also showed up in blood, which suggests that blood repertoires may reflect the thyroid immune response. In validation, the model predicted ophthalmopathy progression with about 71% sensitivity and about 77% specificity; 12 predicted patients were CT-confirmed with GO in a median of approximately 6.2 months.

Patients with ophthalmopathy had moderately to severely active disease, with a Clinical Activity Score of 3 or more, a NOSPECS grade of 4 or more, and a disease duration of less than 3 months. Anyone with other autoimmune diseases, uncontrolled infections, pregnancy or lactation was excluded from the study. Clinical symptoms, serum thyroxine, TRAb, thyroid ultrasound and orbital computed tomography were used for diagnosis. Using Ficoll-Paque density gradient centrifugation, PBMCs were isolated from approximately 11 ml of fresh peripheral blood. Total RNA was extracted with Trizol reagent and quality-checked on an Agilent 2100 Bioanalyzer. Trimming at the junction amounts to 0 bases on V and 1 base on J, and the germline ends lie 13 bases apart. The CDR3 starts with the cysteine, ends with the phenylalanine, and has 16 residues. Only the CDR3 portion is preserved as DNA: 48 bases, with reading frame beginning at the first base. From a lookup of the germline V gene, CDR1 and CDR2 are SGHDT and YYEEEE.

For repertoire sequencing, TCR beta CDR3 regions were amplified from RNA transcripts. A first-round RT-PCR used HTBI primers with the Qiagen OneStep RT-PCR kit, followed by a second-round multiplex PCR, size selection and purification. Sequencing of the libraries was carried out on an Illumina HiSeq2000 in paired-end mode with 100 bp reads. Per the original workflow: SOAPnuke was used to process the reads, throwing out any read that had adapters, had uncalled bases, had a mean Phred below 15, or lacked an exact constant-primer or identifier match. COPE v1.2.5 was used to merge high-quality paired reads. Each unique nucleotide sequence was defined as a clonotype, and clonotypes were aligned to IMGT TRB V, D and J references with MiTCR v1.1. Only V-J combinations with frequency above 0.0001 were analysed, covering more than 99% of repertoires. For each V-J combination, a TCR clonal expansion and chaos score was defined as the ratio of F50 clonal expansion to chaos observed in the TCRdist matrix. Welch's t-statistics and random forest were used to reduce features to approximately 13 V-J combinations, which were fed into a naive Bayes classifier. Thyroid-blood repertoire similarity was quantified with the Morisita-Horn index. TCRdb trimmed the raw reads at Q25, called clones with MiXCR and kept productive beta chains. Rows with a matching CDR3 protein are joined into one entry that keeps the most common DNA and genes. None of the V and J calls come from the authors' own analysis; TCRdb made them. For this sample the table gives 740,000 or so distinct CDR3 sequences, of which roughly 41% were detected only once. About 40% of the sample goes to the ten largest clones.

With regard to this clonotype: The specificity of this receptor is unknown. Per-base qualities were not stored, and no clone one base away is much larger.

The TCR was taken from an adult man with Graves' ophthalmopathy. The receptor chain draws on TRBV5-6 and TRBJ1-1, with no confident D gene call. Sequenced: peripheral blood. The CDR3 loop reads CASSLEGGSANTEAFF. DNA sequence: TGTGCCAGCAGCTTGGAGGGAGGAAGTGCGAACACTGAAGCTTTCTTT.